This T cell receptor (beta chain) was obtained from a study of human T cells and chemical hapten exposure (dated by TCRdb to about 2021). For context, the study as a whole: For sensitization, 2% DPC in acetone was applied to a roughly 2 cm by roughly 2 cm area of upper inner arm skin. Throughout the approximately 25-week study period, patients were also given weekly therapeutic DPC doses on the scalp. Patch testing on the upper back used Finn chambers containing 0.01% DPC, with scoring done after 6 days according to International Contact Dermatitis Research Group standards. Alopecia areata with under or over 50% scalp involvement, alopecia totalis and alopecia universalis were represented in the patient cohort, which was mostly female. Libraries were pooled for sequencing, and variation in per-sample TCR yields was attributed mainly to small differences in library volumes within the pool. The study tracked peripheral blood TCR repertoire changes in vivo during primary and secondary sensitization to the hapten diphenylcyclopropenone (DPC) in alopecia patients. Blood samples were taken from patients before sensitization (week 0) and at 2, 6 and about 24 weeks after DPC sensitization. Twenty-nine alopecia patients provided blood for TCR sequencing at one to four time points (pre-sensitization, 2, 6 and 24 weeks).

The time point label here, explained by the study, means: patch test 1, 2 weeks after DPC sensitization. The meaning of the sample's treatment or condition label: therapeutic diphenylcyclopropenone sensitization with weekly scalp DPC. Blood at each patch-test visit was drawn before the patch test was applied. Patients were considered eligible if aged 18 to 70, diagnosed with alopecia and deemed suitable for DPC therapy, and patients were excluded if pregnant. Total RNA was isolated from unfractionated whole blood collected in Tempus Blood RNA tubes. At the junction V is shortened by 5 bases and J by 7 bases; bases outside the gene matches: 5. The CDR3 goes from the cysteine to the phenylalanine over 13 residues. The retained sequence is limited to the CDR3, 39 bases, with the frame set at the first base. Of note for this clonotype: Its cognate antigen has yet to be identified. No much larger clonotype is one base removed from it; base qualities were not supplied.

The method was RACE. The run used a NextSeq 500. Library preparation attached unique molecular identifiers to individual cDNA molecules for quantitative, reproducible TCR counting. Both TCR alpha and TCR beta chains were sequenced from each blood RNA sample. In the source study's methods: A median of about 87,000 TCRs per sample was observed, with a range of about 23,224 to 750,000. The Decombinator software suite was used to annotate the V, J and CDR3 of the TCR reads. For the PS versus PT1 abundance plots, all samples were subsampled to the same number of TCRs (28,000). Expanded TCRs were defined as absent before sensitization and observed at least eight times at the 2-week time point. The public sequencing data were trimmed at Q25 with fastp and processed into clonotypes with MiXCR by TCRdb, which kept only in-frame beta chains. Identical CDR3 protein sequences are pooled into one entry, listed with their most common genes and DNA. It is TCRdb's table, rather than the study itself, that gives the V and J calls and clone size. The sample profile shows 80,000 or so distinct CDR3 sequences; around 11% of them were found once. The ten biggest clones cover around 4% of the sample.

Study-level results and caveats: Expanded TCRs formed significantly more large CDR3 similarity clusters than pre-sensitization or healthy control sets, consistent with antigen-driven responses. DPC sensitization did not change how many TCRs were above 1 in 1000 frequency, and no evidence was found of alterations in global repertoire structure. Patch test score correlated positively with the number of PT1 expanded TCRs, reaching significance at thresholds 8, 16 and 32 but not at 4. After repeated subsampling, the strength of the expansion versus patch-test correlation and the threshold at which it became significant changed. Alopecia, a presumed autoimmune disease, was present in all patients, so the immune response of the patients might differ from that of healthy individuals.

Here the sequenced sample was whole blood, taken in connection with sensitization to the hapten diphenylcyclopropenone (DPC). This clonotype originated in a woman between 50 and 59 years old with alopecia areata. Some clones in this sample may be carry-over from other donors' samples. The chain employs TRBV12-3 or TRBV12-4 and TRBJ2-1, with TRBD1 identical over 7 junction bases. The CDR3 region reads CASSRDRDNEQFF. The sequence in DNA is TGTGCCAGCAGTCGGGACAGAGATAATGAGCAGTTCTTC.